This TCR beta chain derives from a study of technical replicates of blood from a few donors. Clones were read by immunoSEQ multiplex PCR, and TCRdb kept only the in-frame ones, dropping some. The sample includes 60,000 to 80,000 clones, 92% of them seen just once. Germline V gene lookup returns CDR1 MNHEY and CDR2 SMNVEV (reference sequence). V shed 6 bases and J shed 3 bases, with 21 bases lying between them. The CDR3 totals 17 residues. This clone was seen just once. The source of this sequence is a human donor in good health. The genes are TRBV27 and TRBJ2-1, with D perhaps TRBD1 (6 bases). Sequences were obtained from T cells isolated from PBMCs. CDR3 loop: CASRITGTTSRYNEQFF. As DNA, the CDR3 is TGTGCCAGCAGGATAACCGGGACAACTTCCCGCTACAATGAGCAGTTCTTC.